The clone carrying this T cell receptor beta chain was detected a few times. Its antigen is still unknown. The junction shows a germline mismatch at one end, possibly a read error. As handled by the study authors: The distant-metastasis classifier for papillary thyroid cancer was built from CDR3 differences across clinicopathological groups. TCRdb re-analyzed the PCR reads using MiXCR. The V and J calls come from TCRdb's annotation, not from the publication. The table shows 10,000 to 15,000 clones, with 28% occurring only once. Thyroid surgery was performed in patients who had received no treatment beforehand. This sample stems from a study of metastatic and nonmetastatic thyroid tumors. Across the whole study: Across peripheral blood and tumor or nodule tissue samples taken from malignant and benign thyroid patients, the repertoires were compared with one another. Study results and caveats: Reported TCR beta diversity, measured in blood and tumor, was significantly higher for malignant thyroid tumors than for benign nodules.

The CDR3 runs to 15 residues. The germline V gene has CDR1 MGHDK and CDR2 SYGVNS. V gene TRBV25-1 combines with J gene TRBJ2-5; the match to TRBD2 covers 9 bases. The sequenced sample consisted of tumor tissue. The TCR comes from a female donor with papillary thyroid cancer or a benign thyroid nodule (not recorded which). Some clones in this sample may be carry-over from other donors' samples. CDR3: CSSGVASGIWETQYF. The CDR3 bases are TGTTCCAGCGGGGTGGCTAGCGGGATTTGGGAGACCCAGTACTTC.